This TCR beta chain was documented in a study of somatic mutations in cytotoxic T cells in rheumatoid arthritis. Overall study context: At nearly 100% purity, some V beta antibody-stained T-cell populations were flow-sorted, and these included V beta1+ cells that were sequenced for TCRB.

With regard to this clone: The antigen is not known.

TCRdb keeps only in-frame clones here, not all; method: immunoSEQ multiplex PCR. The sample has 13,000 to 15,000 clones, under 80% seen once; the top ten hold 25% to 30%. General study results and limits: Age-matched healthy controls and rheumatoid arthritis patients had CD8+ T-cell clonality that did not differ significantly. Within the rheumatoid arthritis patients, CD8+ clonality went up as age increased (Spearman r ~ 0.49). The same was not true of the healthy controls.

The sequencing input was CD8+ T cells sorted from blood. This sequence originates from an adult with rheumatoid arthritis.

CDR3 nucleotide sequence: TGTGCCAGCAGTTTTCTTGGGGCGAACACTGAAGCTTTCTTT. Amino acid sequence: CASSFLGANTEAFF. The chain is built from TRBV27 and TRBJ1-1; TRBD1 is a possible D gene (5 bases). Germline CDR1 reads MNHEY; CDR2 reads SMNVEV (reference sequence). The CDR3 contains 14 residues. V was clipped by 3 bases and J by 1 base, with 9 bases between them.